The rows below give T cell receptor beta chains drawn from one sample of a study of shared clonotypes between healthy human individuals. TCRdb's copy holds only in-frame clones and misses some; the assay was immunoSEQ multiplex PCR. The top ten hold more than 0.85% of the sample, which has some 1.1 million clones, roughly 77% seen once. The material sequenced was memory CD4+ T cells from PBMCs. Every receptor here comes from a man aged 18 to 30 in good health. Some clones in this sample may be carry-over from other donors' samples. The CDR3 runs from the conserved cysteine through the conserved F or W. A D gene is named only where the DNA matches it firmly.

d_call	v_call	j_call	cdr3_length	cdr3_aa
TRBD2	TRBV5-1	TRBJ2-3	16	CASSSGAGGNTDTQYF
.	TRBV4-1	TRBJ1-5	18	CASSQEWVGAGSNQPQHF
TRBD2	TRBV4-2	TRBJ2-5	15	CASSPRLAGVETQYF
.	TRBV7-8	TRBJ2-7	15	CASSLVRGTTYEQYF
.	TRBV9	TRBJ2-7	16	CASSVDQWQGLAEQYF
.	TRBV2	TRBJ1-1	16	CASTLRGWQTNTEAFF
TRBD1	TRBV7-9	TRBJ1-5	17	CASSLGDRASSDQPQHF
.	TRBV28	TRBJ2-7	14	CASSSPGDSYEQYF
.	TRBV2	TRBJ2-3	14	CASSGVSYTDTQYF
.	TRBV19	TRBJ1-5	18	CASGSTLVSRGSNQPQHF
.	TRBV9	TRBJ2-4	14	CASSVGGDGNIQYF
.	TRBV5-1	TRBJ2-2	15	CASSLEKAATGELFF
TRBD1	TRBV11-2	TRBJ1-5	15	CASSLLTGSNQPQHF
TRBD2	TRBV5-1	TRBJ2-2	15	CASSLALAGTGELFF
TRBD2	TRBV5-4	TRBJ2-5	14	CASSPASGKETQYF
TRBD2	TRBV2	TRBJ2-3	15	CASGRTSGNTDTQYF
.	TRBV30	TRBJ1-4	12	CAWLPDNEKLFF
.	TRBV6-1	TRBJ1-2	13	CASRVSLNYGYTF
TRBD2	TRBV27	TRBJ2-7	17	CASSGWTSGRDSYEQYF
.	TRBV19	TRBJ1-2	12	CASSLNNYGYTF
.	TRBV29-1	TRBJ1-2	12	CSATNPSYGYTF
.	TRBV28	TRBJ1-4	13	CASPFPVDEKLFF
TRBD1	TRBV10-3	TRBJ2-7	14	CAIRSSDRGSEQYF
.	TRBV30	TRBJ1-1	12	CAWGKGPTEAFF